This T cell receptor (beta chain) is drawn from a study of cytomegalovirus exposure and HLA in healthy donors. Regarding the study as a whole: The productive fraction for most TCR beta V segments was about 90% or about 30% in an earlier analysis. The authors assumed roughly uniform sequencing depth across donors for presence/absence analyses.

About this clone itself: Its specificity is not known.

The length of the CDR3 is 11 residues. The germline V gene has CDR1 PRHDT and CDR2 FYEKMQ (reference sequence). V dropped 3 bases and J dropped 9 bases, with 6 bases sitting between them. Both 60 Vbeta primers and 13 Jbeta primers went into the PCR. In the original analysis: In a later analysis, the count reached 80 million or so unique TCR beta chains, with around 10 million shared. The repertoire was sequenced with immunoSEQ multiplex PCR; TCRdb's copy has only in-frame clones and lacks some. V, J and clone size reflect that table, while D and trimming were determined from the DNA. The sample lists under 200,000 clones, 70% to 90% occurring once.

The chain has TRBV13 and TRBJ2-1; D not resolved. This clonotype was obtained from a woman aged 18-29 years in good health and CMV-seronegative. The sample comprised PBMCs. The CDR3 DNA reads as TGTGCCAGCAGCTTGACTGTTGAGCAGTTCTTC. Its translation is CASSLTVEQFF.